Here is one T cell receptor beta chain with its context. What it binds is unknown. The PCR ran on 60 Vbeta and 13 Jbeta primers. Using immunoSEQ multiplex PCR, the repertoire was profiled, and TCRdb retains in-frame clones only, with some absent. The table shows 150,000 to 200,000 clones, with roughly 80% occurring only once. This sample is part of a study of cytomegalovirus exposure and HLA in healthy donors. Findings and limits, study-wide: There were 150 or so TCR beta chains listed as cytomegalovirus-associated. Association with HLA alleles at 0.05 false discovery rate was found for around 17,000 TCR beta sequences in a later analysis.

The CDR3 loop spans 16 amino acids. The germline CDR1 and CDR2 sequences are LNHNV and YYDKDF (reference sequence). V was pared by 2 bases and J by 7 bases, with 6 bases of the junction left unmatched. Everyone who donated was a healthy bone marrow donor. These donors counted as nominally healthy when sampled, but unrecorded immune exposures were likely. The sequence was collected from a man aged 30-40 years in good health and CMV-seronegative. This chain connects TRBV15 to TRBJ2-2, with 11 bases fitting TRBD1. Sequencing was done on a sample of PBMCs. This CDR3 reads CATSRPRTGGVGELFF. CDR3 DNA: TGTGCCACCAGCAGACCTCGGACAGGGGGCGTCGGGGAGCTGTTTTTT.